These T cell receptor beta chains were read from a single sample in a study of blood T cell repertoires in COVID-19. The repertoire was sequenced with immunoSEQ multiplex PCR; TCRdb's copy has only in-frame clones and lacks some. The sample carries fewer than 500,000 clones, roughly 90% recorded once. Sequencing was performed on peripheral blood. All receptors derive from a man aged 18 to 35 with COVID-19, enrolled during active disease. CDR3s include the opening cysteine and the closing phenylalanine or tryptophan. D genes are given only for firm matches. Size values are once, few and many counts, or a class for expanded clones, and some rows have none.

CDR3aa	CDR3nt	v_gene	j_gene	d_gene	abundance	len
CASSTGDTQYF	TGTGCCAGCAGTACGGGAGATACGCAGTATTTT	TRBV2	TRBJ2-3	NA	NA	11
CASSSGLGSNTQYF	TGTGCCAGCAGCTCGGGACTAGGGTCGAATACGCAGTATTTT	TRBV5-6	TRBJ2-3	TRBD2	NA	14
CASSIEADRGLLPQHF	TGTGCCAGTAGTATAGAAGCGGACAGGGGGCTATTACCCCAGCATTTT	TRBV19	TRBJ1-5	TRBD1	NA	16
CASSETGGFRETEAFF	TGTGCCAGCAGTGAGACAGGGGGCTTTAGGGAAACTGAAGCTTTCTTT	TRBV25-1	TRBJ1-1	TRBD1	NA	16
CASSPGRGQPYNEQFF	TGTGCCAGCAGCCCAGGACGCGGACAGCCGTACAATGAGCAGTTCTTC	TRBV11-2	TRBJ2-1	NA	NA	16
CASSNLGSSNEKLFF	TGCGCCAGCAGTAATCTCGGGAGCTCCAATGAAAAACTGTTTTTT	TRBV5-1	TRBJ1-4	NA	NA	15
CASSQDGGLSTDTQYF	TGTGCCAGCAGCCAAGATGGCGGGCTTAGCACAGATACGCAGTATTTT	TRBV14	TRBJ2-3	NA	once	16
CASSQDIRGGKTQYF	TGTGCCAGCAGCCAAGATATACGGGGGGGGAAGACCCAGTACTTC	TRBV3-1/TRBV3-2	TRBJ2-5	TRBD2	NA	15
CASSLQGAMNTEAFF	TGTGCCAGCAGCTTACAGGGGGCTATGAACACTGAAGCTTTCTTT	TRBV7-2	TRBJ1-1	TRBD1	NA	15
CSAATLAMAGYTF	TGCAGCGCCGCTACCCTAGCTATGGCTGGCTACACCTTC	TRBV29-1	TRBJ1-2	NA	NA	13
CASSTSGGRQETQYF	TGTGCCAGTAGTACCTCGGGGGGCCGCCAAGAGACCCAGTACTTC	TRBV19	TRBJ2-5	NA	NA	15
CASSRQGDTGELFF	TGCGCCAGCAGTAGGCAGGGCGACACCGGGGAGCTGTTTTTT	TRBV5-1	TRBJ2-2	NA	NA	14
CASSYQGVNEANVLTF	TGTGCCAGCAGTTACCAGGGGGTCAATGAGGCCAACGTCCTGACTTTC	TRBV6-6	TRBJ2-6	TRBD1	NA	16
CASSPLAGDTQYF	TGTGCCAGCAGCCCTCTAGCGGGAGATACGCAGTATTTT	TRBV7-9	TRBJ2-3	TRBD2	NA	13
CASYRTGQGANYGYTF	TGTGCCAGCTACCGTACGGGACAGGGGGCTAACTATGGCTACACCTTC	TRBV6-6	TRBJ1-2	TRBD1	NA	16
CASVAGSNTGELFF	TGTGCCAGCGTCGCAGGGTCAAACACCGGGGAGCTGTTTTTT	TRBV2	TRBJ2-2	NA	few	14
CASSLPSGTYEQYF	TGTGCCAGCAGCTTGCCCTCCGGGACCTACGAGCAGTACTTC	TRBV5-4	TRBJ2-7	NA	NA	14
CASSSGGGQETQYF	TGTGCCAGCAGCTCGGGGGGAGGCCAAGAGACCCAGTACTTC	TRBV7-9	TRBJ2-5	TRBD2	NA	14
CASSPPRLAATYEQYF	TGTGCCAGCAGCCCTCCGAGACTAGCGGCTACCTACGAGCAGTACTTC	TRBV5-6	TRBJ2-7	TRBD2	NA	16
CASSEGQTTDNLINQPQHF	TGTGCCAGCAGTGAGGGCCAGACGACCGACAACCTCATCAATCAGCCCCAGCATTTT	TRBV2	TRBJ1-5	NA	NA	19
CASSMDRGIYNEQFF	TGTGCCAGTAGTATGGACAGGGGAATCTACAATGAGCAGTTCTTC	TRBV19	TRBJ2-1	TRBD1	NA	15
CATATGGSKETQYF	TGTGCCACCGCGACAGGGGGAAGCAAAGAGACCCAGTACTTC	TRBV15	TRBJ2-5	TRBD1	NA	14
CASSLLTSSTGELFF	TGCGCCAGCAGCTTGTTGACTAGCAGCACCGGGGAGCTGTTTTTT	TRBV5-1	TRBJ2-2	TRBD2	NA	15
CARALDRDHEQYF	TGTGCCAGGGCCTTAGACAGGGACCACGAGCAGTACTTC	TRBV2	TRBJ2-7	TRBD1	NA	13
CASSIGQGSDEQYF	TGTGCCAGTAGTATCGGACAGGGCTCCGACGAGCAGTACTTC	TRBV19	TRBJ2-7	TRBD1	NA	14
CASSEAGGFYNEQFF	TGTGCCAGCAGTGAAGCGGGGGGGTTTTACAATGAGCAGTTCTTC	TRBV6-1	TRBJ2-1	TRBD2	NA	15
CASSPLSTGNTEAFF	TGTGCCAGCTCACCACTGTCCACAGGGAACACTGAAGCTTTCTTT	TRBV18	TRBJ1-1	NA	few	15
CASSPPTGASYEQYF	TGTGCCAGCTCACCACCTACAGGGGCTTCCTACGAGCAGTACTTC	TRBV18	TRBJ2-7	TRBD1	NA	15
CASSQQGAGEKLFF	TGCGCCAGCAGCCAACAGGGGGCAGGTGAAAAACTGTTTTTT	TRBV5-1	TRBJ1-4	TRBD1	NA	14
CASSFGGYEQYF	TGTGCCAGCAGTTTTGGAGGCTACGAGCAGTACTTC	TRBV27	TRBJ2-7	NA	NA	12
CASSPPDNSYEQYF	TGTGCCAGTAGTCCCCCTGACAACTCCTACGAGCAGTACTTC	TRBV19	TRBJ2-7	NA	NA	14
CASSLVTGGQETQYF	TGCGCCAGCAGCTTGGTAACAGGGGGCCAAGAGACCCAGTACTTC	TRBV5-1	TRBJ2-5	TRBD1	NA	15
CASTKRRASMNTEAFF	TGTGCCAGCACCAAAAGGCGGGCGTCCATGAACACTGAAGCTTTCTTT	TRBV2	TRBJ1-1	NA	NA	16
CASRLAGGPVDEQYF	TGTGCCAGCAGATTAGCGGGAGGGCCAGTTGACGAGCAGTACTTC	TRBV6-5	TRBJ2-7	TRBD2	NA	15
CASSKQGFAPDTQYF	TGCGCCAGCAGTAAGCAGGGTTTCGCACCAGATACGCAGTATTTT	TRBV10-2	TRBJ2-3	NA	NA	15
CASSTNQARSEQFF	TGCGCCAGCAGCACAAACCAAGCTAGAAGTGAGCAGTTCTTC	TRBV5-1	TRBJ2-1	NA	NA	14
CASRTSGSSYEQYF	TGTGCCAGCCGGACTAGCGGAAGCTCCTACGAGCAGTACTTC	TRBV11-2	TRBJ2-7	TRBD2	NA	14
CATTGGGNQPQHF	TGTGCCACCACCGGAGGCGGCAATCAGCCCCAGCATTTT	TRBV24-1	TRBJ1-5	NA	NA	13